This T cell receptor beta chain was sequenced during a study of shared clonotypes between healthy human individuals. Notes on the study in general: Richness estimates generally favored naive over memory subsets.

The table lists this clone with a few counts. Its antigen remains unidentified. Germline V lookup: CDR1 MGHRA, CDR2 YSYEKL. The V segment lost 6 bases and the J segment 2 bases; nucleotides outside the gene matches: 4. The CDR3 sequence is 14 residues long. Here immunoSEQ multiplex PCR was the method, and the copy in TCRdb shows in-frame clones only, minus some. Of about 1 million clones listed, about 77% are singletons. The specimen sequenced was memory CD4+ T cells sorted from blood. Sample subset: CD45RA-negative fraction. The TCR sequence derives from a man in his late teens or twenties in good health. This chain uses TRBV4-1 with TRBJ1-5, with 7 bases matching TRBD1. The CDR3 protein is CASRPDRGNQPQHF. Here the CDR3 DNA reads TGCGCCAGCAGACCTGACAGGGGCAATCAGCCCCAGCATTTT.